This T cell receptor (beta chain) was identified during a study of CD8+CD57+ T cells in acquired aplastic anemia. This CDR3 region has 15 residues. The ends were cut back, 5 bases at V and 0 bases at J, with 11 bases in the middle. The germline V gene has CDR1 SGHTA and CDR2 FQGNSA. Ten or more counts support this clonotype. Profiles of TCR beta VDJ and CDR3 were generated from a genomic DNA template. Via MiXCR, TCRdb re-called the reads, giving one row per CDR3 protein. The table has 150,000 to 200,000 distinct CDR3 sequences, around 48% seen once. Sequencing involved patients with CD8+CD57+ cell expansion previously shown by flow cytometry.

The sequenced sample consisted of sorted CD4+, CD8+, or CD8+CD57+ T cells (not recorded which) from PBMCs. The chain carries TRBV7-2 and TRBJ2-1; D is uncertain. The receptor was isolated from a human donor with aplastic anemia. The CDR3 region is CASSQTDRSYNEQFF. The CDR3, as DNA: TGTGCCAGCAGCCAGACCGATCGCTCCTACAATGAGCAGTTCTTC.